This entry lists 23 T cell receptor beta chains sequenced from one sample in a study of technical replicates of blood from several donors. Sequencing used immunoSEQ multiplex PCR; TCRdb keeps in-frame clones, though not all of them. The data contain around 75,000 clones, just over 90% of them seen just once; the ten biggest clones take up over 0.25%. Source material: T cells isolated from PBMCs. These receptors originate from a human donor in good health.

This sequence joins TRBV10-3 and TRBJ2-7; 14 nucleotides align to TRBD2. Trimming removed 3 bases from V and 6 bases from J; junction bases left unmatched: 13. The length of the CDR3 is 18 residues. The germline CDR1 and CDR2 sequences are ENHRY and SYGVKD. The CDR3: CAISEETPGLAGDGEQYF. DNA of the CDR3: TGTGCCATCAGTGAAGAGACTCCGGGACTAGCGGGAGATGGCGAGCAGTACTTC.

This clone has a single count. V is TRBV19 and J is TRBJ1-2, with no clear D. The CDR3 spans 13 residues. Germline CDR1 is LNHDA and CDR2 is SQIVND (reference sequence). The V gene lost 8 bases and the J gene lost 4 bases, with 14 bases spanning the gap. The CDR3 loop is CASAGLQGYGYTF. The CDR3 DNA sequence: TGTGCCAGTGCGGGCCTTCAAGGCTATGGCTACACCTTC.

The chain combines TRBV5-1 with TRBJ2-7, with TRBD1 matching over 10 bases. The germline V gene has CDR1 SGHRS and CDR2 YFSETQ. The CDR3 length is 14 residues. The V and J ends lost 4 bases and 4 bases, in that order; junction bases with no gene match: 5. CDR3 loop: CASSAGTGDYEQYF. The CDR3 DNA reads TGCGCCAGCAGCGCCGGGACAGGGGATTACGAGCAGTACTTC.

The V and J genes are TRBV30 and TRBJ1-4; D perhaps matches TRBD1 (5 bases). The CDR3 spans 14 residues. Per germline, CDR1 GTSNPN and CDR2 SVGIG (reference sequence). The germline V and J ends were trimmed by 4 bases and 8 bases, with 17 bases remaining between them. The CDR3 loop reads CAWKAREVYEKLFF. For the CDR3, the DNA is TGTGCCTGGAAAGCCAGGGAAGTCTACGAAAAACTGTTTTTT.

The chain couples TRBV4-2 to TRBJ2-5; TRBD2 aligns across 11 bases. Losses at the gene ends were 1 base for V and 5 bases for J; bases not matched to a gene: 9. The CDR3 covers 17 residues. CDR1 and CDR2 from the germline V gene are LGHNA and YNFKEQ. CDR3 sequence reads: CASSQGSLAGVGETQYF. In nucleotides, the CDR3 is TGTGCCAGCAGCCAAGGGTCACTAGCGGGAGTAGGGGAGACCCAGTACTTC.

The V and J genes are TRBV29-1 and TRBJ2-1; 9 nucleotides align to TRBD1. CDR1 is SQVTM, CDR2 ANQGSEA, per germline. V lost 6 bases, J lost 2 bases, and 5 bases stayed unmatched. This CDR3 spans 14 amino acids. CDR3 residues: CSVSRDRAYNEQFF. In nucleotides, the CDR3 is TGCAGCGTAAGCCGGGACAGGGCCTACAATGAGCAGTTCTTC.

The chain couples TRBV5-1 to TRBJ2-1; the D gene is possibly TRBD2 (7 bases). Trimming left V 2 bases short and J 6 bases short, with 15 bases between. Germline V gene data show CDR1 as SGHRS and CDR2 as YFSETQ. The length of the CDR3 is 15 residues. The CDR3 DNA sequence: TGCGCCAGCAGCTTTGGGGGGGGGCGTGTCAATGAGCAGTTCTTC. Translating gives CASSFGGGRVNEQFF.

The CDR3 spells CSTVRGPLAFDGYTF. For the CDR3, the DNA is TGCAGCACAGTCAGGGGGCCTCTAGCCTTTGATGGCTACACCTTC. J is TRBJ1-2 and V is TRBV29-1; 8 positions match TRBD1. V shed 8 bases, J shed 6 bases, and the junction held 17 bases outside the gene matches. The length of the CDR3 is 15 residues. CDR1 and CDR2 (germline): SQVTM, ANQGSEA. Full variable domain (remainder filled in from reference TRBV29-1 and TRBJ1-2): SAVISQKPSRDICQRGTSLTIQCQVDSQVTMMFWYRQQPGQSLTLIATANQGSEATYESGFVIDKFPISRPNLTFSTLTVSNMSPEDSSIYLCSTVRGPLAFDGYTFGSGTRLTVV.

The V call is TRBV28, the J call TRBJ1-1, with TRBD1 identical over 10 bases. The germline V gene encodes CDR1 MDHEN and CDR2 SYDVKM. The CDR3 has 15 residues. V trimming: 6 bases; J trimming: 4 bases; junction bases outside the gene matches: 8. The CDR3 bases are TGTGCCAGCAGCCGTCGTGGACAGGGGGGCACTGAAGCTTTCTTT. It specifies CASSRRGQGGTEAFF.

The CDR3 loop reads CASRILASGDTEAFF. CDR3 DNA: TGCGCCAGCAGGATTTTAGCCTCGGGGGACACTGAAGCTTTCTTT. This chain joins TRBV5-1 and TRBJ1-1, with a possible D match to TRBD1 (5 bases). The CDR3 sequence is 15 residues long. Germline-derived CDR1 and CDR2 are SGHRS and YFSETQ. Trimming cost V 5 bases and J 3 bases, with 17 bases left between them.

V usage is TRBV6-5 and J usage is TRBJ1-2, with unresolved D. Trimming removed 2 bases from V and 7 bases from J, with 14 bases in between. The CDR3 runs 14 residues. Germline CDR1 is MNHEY and CDR2 is SVGAGI. The CDR3 region has the DNA TGTGCCAGCAGTTACAAACCGGTCTTCGCTGGCTACACCTTC. Its protein is CASSYKPVFAGYTF.

CDR3 DNA: TGTGCCAGCAGTGAACTATCCGTGGGGAGGGAAGAAGCTTTCTTT. This sequence encodes CASSELSVGREEAFF. The genes are TRBV6-1 and TRBJ1-1, with D unresolved. Germline values: CDR1 MNHNS, CDR2 SASEGT. Trimming pared 2 bases from V and 8 bases from J, leaving 18 bases between. This CDR3 comprises 15 residues.

This clone was recorded only once. V and J are TRBV11-3 and TRBJ2-5, with 8 bases lining up with TRBD1. In germline, CDR1 is SGHNT, CDR2 YENEEA. V lost 1 base and J lost 0; bases outside the gene matches: 7. There are 17 residues in the CDR3. CDR3 DNA sequence: TGTGCCAGCAGCTTAGGGAGACAGGGGAAGTACCAAGAGACCCAGTACTTC. Translated: CASSLGRQGKYQETQYF.

This clone appeared a single time. V and J are TRBV4-1 and TRBJ1-2; no clear D gene. This CDR3 is 13 amino acids long. Trimming cost V 2 bases and J 0 bases, with 4 bases left between them. CDR1 MGHRA and CDR2 YSYEKL come from the germline V gene. Here the CDR3 DNA reads TGCGCCAGCAGCCAACCAGCTAACTATGGCTACACCTTC. Protein sequence: CASSQPANYGYTF.

V is TRBV5-4 and J is TRBJ1-1; the match to TRBD1 covers 8 bases. Per germline, CDR1 SGHNT and CDR2 YYREEE (reference sequence). CDR3 length equals 14 residues. J lost 3 bases, V lost 2 bases, and 3 bases had no gene match. CDR3 DNA sequence: TGTGCCAGCAGCTTTCAGGGGGCGGACACTGAAGCTTTCTTT. As protein: CASSFQGADTEAFF.

The V and J genes are TRBV7-2 and TRBJ2-7, with D perhaps matching TRBD2 (5 bases). The CDR3 consists of 15 residues. Trimming removed 10 bases from V and 3 bases from J, with 22 bases in between. Looked up from germline, CDR1 is SGHTA and CDR2 is FQGNSA. The CDR3 DNA follows: TGTGCCACCAGACCTAAAGGACTTTTGCTCTACGAGCAGTACTTC. The encoded protein is CATRPKGLLLYEQYF.

The chain combines TRBV25-1 with TRBJ2-7; D not resolved. CDR1 is MGHDK, CDR2 SYGVNS, per germline. The CDR3 has 14 residues. The ends were cut back, 5 bases at V and 3 bases at J, with 14 bases in the middle. As DNA, the CDR3 is TGTGCCAGCAGTAATCACGGATCGGGCTACGAGCAGTACTTC. Its protein is CASSNHGSGYEQYF.

The gene calls are TRBV19 and TRBJ1-1; 8 bases map to TRBD1. The CDR3 has 12 residues. J lost 8 bases, V lost 1 base, and 0 bases had no gene match. Germline lookup yields CDR1 LNHDA and CDR2 SQIVND (reference sequence). This CDR3 is CASSIGDREAFF. The CDR3, as DNA: TGTGCCAGTAGTATAGGGGACAGGGAAGCTTTCTTT.

This sequence joins TRBV7-6 and TRBJ1-2; no reliable D call. The CDR3 covers 13 residues. Germline assignment: CDR1 SGHVS and CDR2 FNYEAQ. With 5 bases removed from V and 6 bases from J, the gap between germline ends came to 13 bases. CDR3 sequence: CASSPTIGDGYTF. In nucleotides, the CDR3 is TGTGCCAGCAGCCCCACAATTGGTGATGGCTACACCTTC.

In its sample, this clone was seen once. The J gene is TRBJ2-3, the V gene TRBV29-1; 11 positions agree with TRBD2. Germline CDR1 reads SQVTM; CDR2 reads ANQGSEA. The length of the CDR3 is 16 residues. J gave up 4 bases and V 3 bases, and 9 bases lay outside the gene matches. The CDR3 spells CSVEGLAEGVPDTQYF. CDR3 DNA sequence: TGCAGCGTTGAGGGACTAGCGGAAGGGGTCCCAGATACGCAGTATTTT.

The sample holds a few counts of this clone. This sequence joins TRBV19 and TRBJ2-7, with TRBD1 identical over 8 bases. The V gene's germline CDR1 is LNHDA and CDR2 SQIVND (reference sequence). The CDR3 runs to 15 residues. V dropped 5 bases and J dropped 3; count of bases not matched to a gene: 9. The CDR3 reads CASSDHPGQVYEQYF. CDR3 DNA: TGTGCCAGTAGTGATCATCCGGGACAGGTCTACGAGCAGTACTTC. Using reference TRBV19 and TRBJ2-7 for the parts outside the CDR3, the full variable domain is DGGITQSPKYLFRKEGQNVTLSCEQNLNHDAMYWYRQDPGQGLRLIYYSQIVNDFQKGDIAEGYSVSREKKESFPLTVTSAQKNPTAFYLCASSDHPGQVYEQYFGPGTRLTVT.

This chain connects TRBV19 to TRBJ2-3, with TRBD2 identical over 9 bases. The CDR3 spans 15 residues. V was clipped by 6 bases and J by 1 base; unmatched bases: 5. The germline V gene has CDR1 LNHDA and CDR2 SQIVND (reference sequence). CDR3 sequence: CASRPSGTRTDTQYF. CDR3 sequence (DNA): TGTGCCAGTAGACCTAGCGGGACCCGCACAGATACGCAGTATTTT.

The rearrangement joins TRBV28 to TRBJ2-3; TRBD2 matches at 7 bases. Trimming took 4 bases from V and 4 from J; bases not matched to a gene: 11. CDR1 MDHEN and CDR2 SYDVKM come from the germline V gene. This CDR3 comprises 16 residues. In DNA, the CDR3 is TGTGCCAGCAGTTCCCTGGCGGGAGTTTTCCCAGATACGCAGTATTTT. It translates to CASSSLAGVFPDTQYF.